The rows below give T cell receptor beta chains drawn from one sample of a study of type 1 regulatory T cells. No antigen has been assigned to these receptors. One entry per CDR3 protein results from TCRdb running MiXCR on the reads. Of more than 60,000 distinct CDR3 sequences in the sample, 60% to 80% were seen once. Input material: cultured non-Tr1 T cells, either the whole culture or a sorted T cell fraction (not recorded which). These receptors were obtained from a human donor in good health. Each CDR3 is given with its conserved first and last residue. D genes are given only for firm matches. A row's size may be missing; if present it is once, few, many or a size class.

D gene: TRBD1
V gene: TRBV27
J gene: TRBJ1-1
clone size: few
CDR3 protein: CASSLRRTGLLNTEAFF
CDR3 DNA: TGTGCCAGCAGTTTACGGAGGACAGGTTTATTGAACACTGAAGCTTTCTTT

D gene: .
V gene: TRBV7-9
J gene: TRBJ2-7
clone size: .
CDR3 protein: CASSETSYEQYF
CDR3 DNA: TGTGCCAGCAGCGAAACTAGCTACGAGCAGTACTTC

D gene: .
V gene: TRBV30
J gene: TRBJ1-2
clone size: .
CDR3 protein: CAWSEDSYGYTF
CDR3 DNA: TGTGCCTGGAGTGAGGACAGCTATGGCTACACCTTC

D gene: TRBD1
V gene: TRBV29-1
J gene: TRBJ2-5
clone size: .
CDR3 protein: CSVESITGGFETQYF
CDR3 DNA: TGCAGCGTTGAATCGATAACAGGGGGGTTTGAGACCCAGTACTTC

D gene: .
V gene: TRBV2
J gene: TRBJ2-4
clone size: .
CDR3 protein: CASSETRDVVQYF
CDR3 DNA: TGTGCCAGCAGTGAGACCCGCGATGTCGTTCAGTACTTC

D gene: .
V gene: TRBV6-6
J gene: TRBJ2-7
clone size: .
CDR3 protein: CASSEIRVLSSYEQYF
CDR3 DNA: TGTGCCAGCAGTGAAATCAGGGTGCTGAGCTCCTACGAGCAGTACTTC

D gene: TRBD1
V gene: TRBV29-1
J gene: TRBJ2-7
clone size: .
CDR3 protein: CSVWQGADEQYF
CDR3 DNA: TGCAGCGTTTGGCAGGGGGCTGACGAGCAGTACTTC

D gene: .
V gene: TRBV9
J gene: TRBJ2-3
clone size: .
CDR3 protein: CASSTYTDTQYF
CDR3 DNA: TGTGCCAGCAGCACCTACACAGATACGCAGTATTTT

D gene: .
V gene: TRBV5-1
J gene: TRBJ2-7
clone size: .
CDR3 protein: CASRRGNNYEQYF
CDR3 DNA: TGCGCCAGCAGGCGCGGGAACAACTACGAGCAGTACTTC

D gene: TRBD2
V gene: TRBV3-1
J gene: TRBJ2-5
clone size: .
CDR3 protein: CASSQGTSGTQYF
CDR3 DNA: TGTGCCAGCAGCCAAGGGACTAGTGGGACCCAGTACTTC

D gene: TRBD2
V gene: TRBV6-5
J gene: TRBJ2-1
clone size: .
CDR3 protein: CASSPSGSAGNEQFF
CDR3 DNA: TGTGCCAGCAGCCCTAGCGGGAGCGCTGGGAATGAGCAGTTCTTC

D gene: TRBD1
V gene: TRBV20-1
J gene: TRBJ2-2
clone size: .
CDR3 protein: CSARRQGNTGELFF
CDR3 DNA: TGCAGTGCTCGGAGACAGGGGAACACCGGGGAGCTGTTTTTT

D gene: TRBD1
V gene: TRBV13
J gene: TRBJ2-6
clone size: .
CDR3 protein: CASSADRDRARTGANVLTF
CDR3 DNA: TGTGCCAGCAGCGCGGACCGGGACAGGGCTCGAACTGGGGCCAACGTCCTGACTTTC

D gene: TRBD2
V gene: TRBV6-1
J gene: TRBJ2-5
clone size: few
CDR3 protein: CASSYSGTETQYF
CDR3 DNA: TGTGCCAGCAGTTATAGCGGGACGGAGACCCAGTACTTC

D gene: TRBD2
V gene: TRBV3-1
J gene: TRBJ2-7
clone size: .
CDR3 protein: CASSQILAGEVQYF
CDR3 DNA: TGTGCCAGCAGCCAAATACTAGCGGGAGAAGTGCAGTACTTC

D gene: TRBD2
V gene: TRBV7-7
J gene: TRBJ2-5
clone size: .
CDR3 protein: CASSPYFGLAGVGQETQYF
CDR3 DNA: TGTGCCAGCAGCCCGTATTTCGGACTAGCGGGAGTAGGCCAAGAGACCCAGTACTTC

D gene: .
V gene: TRBV6-5
J gene: TRBJ2-2
clone size: once
CDR3 protein: CASSAYRDHGELFF
CDR3 DNA: TGTGCCAGCAGCGCCTACAGGGATCACGGGGAGCTGTTTTTT

D gene: .
V gene: TRBV6-6
J gene: TRBJ2-3
clone size: .
CDR3 protein: CVSSVSTGTSTDTQYF
CDR3 DNA: TGTGTCAGCAGCGTCTCGACTGGGACTAGCACAGATACGCAGTATTTT

D gene: TRBD1
V gene: TRBV10-3
J gene: TRBJ2-7
clone size: once
CDR3 protein: CAISGRDRGHEQYF
CDR3 DNA: TGTGCCATCAGTGGACGGGACAGGGGCCACGAGCAGTACTTC

D gene: TRBD2
V gene: TRBV7-8
J gene: TRBJ2-5
clone size: .
CDR3 protein: CASSIPSGRAGETQYF
CDR3 DNA: TGTGCCAGCAGCATACCTAGCGGGAGGGCCGGCGAGACCCAGTACTTC

D gene: .
V gene: TRBV27
J gene: TRBJ2-4
clone size: .
CDR3 protein: CASSLSRGPIAKNIQYF
CDR3 DNA: TGTGCCAGCAGTTTATCTAGGGGCCCTATAGCCAAAAACATTCAGTACTTC

D gene: .
V gene: TRBV29-1
J gene: TRBJ2-2
clone size: .
CDR3 protein: CSVQRGRGTTGELFF
CDR3 DNA: TGCAGCGTACAAAGGGGCCGCGGGACCACCGGGGAGCTGTTTTTT

D gene: TRBD1
V gene: TRBV7-2
J gene: TRBJ2-6
clone size: .
CDR3 protein: CASSPLVGLRQGGTGANVLTF
CDR3 DNA: TGTGCCAGCAGCCCGTTGGTAGGCCTTCGACAGGGTGGCACCGGGGCCAACGTCCTGACTTTC